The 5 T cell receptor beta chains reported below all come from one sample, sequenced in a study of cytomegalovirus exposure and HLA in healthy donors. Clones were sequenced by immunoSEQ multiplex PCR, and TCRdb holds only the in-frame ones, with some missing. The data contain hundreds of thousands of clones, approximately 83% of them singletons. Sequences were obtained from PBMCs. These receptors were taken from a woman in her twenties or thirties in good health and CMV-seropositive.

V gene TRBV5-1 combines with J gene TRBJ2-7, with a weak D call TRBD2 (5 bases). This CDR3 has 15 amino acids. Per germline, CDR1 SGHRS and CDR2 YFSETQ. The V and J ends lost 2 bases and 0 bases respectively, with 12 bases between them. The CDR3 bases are TGCGCCAGCAGCTTAACCAGAGGGCTCTCCTACGAGCAGTACTTC. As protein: CASSLTRGLSYEQYF.

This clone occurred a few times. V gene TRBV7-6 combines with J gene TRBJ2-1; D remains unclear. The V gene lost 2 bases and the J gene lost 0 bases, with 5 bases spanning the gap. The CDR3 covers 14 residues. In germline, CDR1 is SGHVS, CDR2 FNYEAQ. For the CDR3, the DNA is TGTGCCAGCAGCTTAAGACCCTCCTACAATGAGCAGTTCTTC. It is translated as CASSLRPSYNEQFF.

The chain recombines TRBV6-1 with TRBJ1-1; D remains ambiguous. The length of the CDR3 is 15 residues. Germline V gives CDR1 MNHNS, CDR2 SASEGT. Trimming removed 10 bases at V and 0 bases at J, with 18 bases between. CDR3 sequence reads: CATRLSRLMNTEAFF. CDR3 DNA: TGTGCCACGCGCCTCTCTCGGTTGATGAACACTGAAGCTTTCTTT.

The chain's CDR3 is CSAIAVLSGANVLTF. In nucleotides, the CDR3 is TGCAGCGCCATAGCAGTTCTCTCTGGGGCCAACGTCCTGACTTTC. The V and J genes are TRBV29-1 and TRBJ2-6, with no clear D. V was trimmed by 7 bases and J by 0 bases, leaving 13 bases between them. The CDR3 extends over 15 amino acids. Germline lookup yields CDR1 SQVTM and CDR2 ANQGSEA.

CDR3 region: CASSYTRTSGANVLTF. In nucleotides, the CDR3 is TGTGCCAGCAGCTATACCAGGACCTCTGGGGCCAACGTCCTGACTTTC. The gene calls are TRBV9 and TRBJ2-6; D unresolved. The V gene lost 4 bases and the J gene lost 0 bases, with 11 bases spanning the gap. The length of the CDR3 is 16 residues. Germline-derived CDR1 and CDR2 are SGDLS and YYNGEE.